The clone carrying this T cell receptor beta chain was counted many times. The antigen remains undetermined. This entry belongs to a study of molecular identifiers for immune sequencing clone quantification. The study's findings and limits: In CMV-specific effectors, clones above 20 copies held over 98% of molecules; naive, under 1%.

Based on a CD8+CD4-CCR7+CD45RA+ profile, naive CD8 T cells were sorted. TCRdb re-called the PCR reads through MiXCR, storing one row per CDR3 protein. The sample has some 590,000 distinct CDR3 sequences, 25% seen once. The CDR3 runs 15 residues. Germline CDR1 is LNHDA and CDR2 is SQIVND (reference sequence). Between the trimmed V and J ends, which lost 2 bases and 2 bases, there was a span of 13 bases. The source of this sequence is a human donor in good health. Some libraries in this study had Jurkat cell RNA spiked in. The sample comprised naive CD8+ T cells from blood, with Jurkat cell RNA spiked in. Subset of the sample: FACS-sorted CD8+CD4-CCR7+CD45RA+ naive T cells. The V gene is TRBV19, the J gene TRBJ2-7, with D perhaps given as TRBD1 or TRBD2 (5 bases each). The CDR3 DNA reads as TGTGCCAGTAGTATAACGGGGCAGGCGGCCTACGAGCAGTACTTC. Its translation: CASSITGQAAYEQYF. Full variable domain (rest looked up from reference TRBV19 and TRBJ2-7): DGGITQSPKYLFRKEGQNVTLSCEQNLNHDAMYWYRQDPGQGLRLIYYSQIVNDFQKGDIAEGYSVSREKKESFPLTVTSAQKNPTAFYLCASSITGQAAYEQYFGPGTRLTVT.